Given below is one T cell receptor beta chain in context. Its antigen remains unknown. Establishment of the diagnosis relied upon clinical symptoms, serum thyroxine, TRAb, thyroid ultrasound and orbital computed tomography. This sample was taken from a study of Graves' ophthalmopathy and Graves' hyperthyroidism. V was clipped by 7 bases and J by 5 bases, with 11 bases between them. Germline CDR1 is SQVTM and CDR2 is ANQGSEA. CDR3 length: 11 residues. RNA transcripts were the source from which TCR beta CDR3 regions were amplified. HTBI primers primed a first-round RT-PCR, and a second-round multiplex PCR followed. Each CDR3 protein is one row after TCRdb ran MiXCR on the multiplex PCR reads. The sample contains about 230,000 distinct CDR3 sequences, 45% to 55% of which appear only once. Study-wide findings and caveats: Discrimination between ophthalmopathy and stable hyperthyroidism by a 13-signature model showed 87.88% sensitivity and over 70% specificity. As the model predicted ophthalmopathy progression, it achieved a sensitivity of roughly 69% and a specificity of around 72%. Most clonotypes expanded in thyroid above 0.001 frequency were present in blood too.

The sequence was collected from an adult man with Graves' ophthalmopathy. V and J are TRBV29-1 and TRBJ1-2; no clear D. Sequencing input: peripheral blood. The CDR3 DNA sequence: TGCAGCGAACCGGGAGCATATGGCTACACCTTC. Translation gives CSEPGAYGYTF.